The present TCR beta chain was sequenced within a study of shared clonotypes between healthy human individuals. As to this clone: Its antigen is as yet unknown.

Original analysis: ImmunoSEQ junction-only sequences lacked quality scores, so their filtering differed. Repertoires were generated with immunoSEQ multiplex PCR, while TCRdb's copy carries only in-frame clones and drops some. Clone size and V and J calls were adopted from that table, with D and trimming inferred from the DNA. The sample includes more than 1,200,000 clones, approximately 98.5% seen only once; the top ten take under 0.45%. Findings and caveats of the study: Clonotype sharing across a handful of donors was observed for approximately 5% of naive CD4 clonotypes. The diversity represented, both genetic and in exposure history, was limited by few donors.

This TCR came from a man aged 25 to 40 in good health. Sequenced input: naive CD4+ T cells sorted from blood. Specified subset: CD45RA+ positively selected.

CDR3 sequence: CASSSLLRGRASEDTQYF. The CDR3 region has the DNA TGTGCCAGCAGCTCCCTGCTCCGCGGGAGGGCCAGTGAAGATACGCAGTATTTT. The chain recombines TRBV7-9 with TRBJ2-3; 9 bases agree with TRBD2. Germline loops: CDR1 SEHNR, CDR2 FQNEAQ (reference sequence). V lost 4 bases to trimming and J lost 5 bases; unmatched junction nucleotides: 16. CDR3 size: 18 residues.